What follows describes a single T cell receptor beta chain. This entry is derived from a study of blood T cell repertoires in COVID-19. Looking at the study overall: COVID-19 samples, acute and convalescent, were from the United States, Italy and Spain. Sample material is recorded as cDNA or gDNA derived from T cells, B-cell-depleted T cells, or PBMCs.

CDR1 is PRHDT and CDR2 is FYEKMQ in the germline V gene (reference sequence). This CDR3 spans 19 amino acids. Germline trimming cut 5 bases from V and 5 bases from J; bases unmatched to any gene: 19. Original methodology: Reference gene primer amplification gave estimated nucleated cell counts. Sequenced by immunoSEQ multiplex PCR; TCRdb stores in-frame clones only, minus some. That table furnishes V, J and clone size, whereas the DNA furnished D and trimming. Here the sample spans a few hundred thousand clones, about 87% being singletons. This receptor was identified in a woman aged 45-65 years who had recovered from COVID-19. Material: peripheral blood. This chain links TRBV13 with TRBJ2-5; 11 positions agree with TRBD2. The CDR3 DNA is TGTGCCAGCAGCACCGGACTAGCGGGCGGGGGGGTAGAAGGGGAGACCCAGTACTTC. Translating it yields CASSTGLAGGGVEGETQYF.